Listed here are 24 T cell receptor beta chains from one sample, sequenced in a study. Sequencing was performed with immunoSEQ multiplex PCR; in TCRdb, only in-frame clones are kept and a portion is missing. This table holds 40,000 to 55,000 clones, 93% found once. The sequencing input was PBMCs. The receptors here all came from a man aged 40-49 years with rheumatoid arthritis.

The chain recombines TRBV7-9 with TRBJ1-4; tentative D call: TRBD1 (6 bases). Trimming removed 5 bases from V and 4 bases from J, with 14 bases in between. Germline V gives CDR1 SEHNR, CDR2 FQNEAQ (reference sequence). CDR3 length: 15 amino acids. The CDR3 DNA reads TGTGCCAGCAGCCCTGTTGGGACACTTAATGAAAAACTGTTTTTT. Translating it yields CASSPVGTLNEKLFF. Drawing the rest from reference TRBV7-9 and TRBJ1-4, the complete variable domain is DTGVSQNPRHKITKRGQNVTFRCDPISEHNRLYWYRQTLGQGPEFLTYFQNEAQLEKSRLLSDRFSAERPKGSFSTLEIQRTEQGDSAMYLCASSPVGTLNEKLFFGSGTQLSVL.

A single count supports this clone. The rearrangement links TRBV13 to TRBJ1-1; D uncertain. V shed 5 bases and J shed 1 base, with 11 bases lying between them. The CDR3 runs to 14 residues. The germline gives CDR1 PRHDT, CDR2 FYEKMQ (reference sequence). CDR3 DNA: TGTGCCAGCAGCCAGACAACAACGAACACTGAAGCTTTCTTT. Encoded protein: CASSQTTTNTEAFF.

The chain employs TRBV6-4 and TRBJ2-2; D is unclear. Germline assignment: CDR1 MRHNA and CDR2 SNTAGT. The V gene lost 0 bases and the J gene lost 3 bases, with 5 bases spanning the gap. The CDR3 length is 14 residues. The CDR3 sequence is CASSDSTDTGELFF. DNA of the CDR3: TGTGCCAGCAGTGACTCGACTGACACCGGGGAGCTGTTTTTT.

The rearrangement uses TRBV6-2 or TRBV6-3 and TRBJ1-2; 8 bases match TRBD1. Germline assignment: CDR1 MNHEY and CDR2 SVGEGT. This CDR3 spans 12 amino acids. With V trimmed by 6 bases and J by 6 bases, 3 bases remained unmatched. CDR3 region: CASSLDRDGYTF. CDR3 in DNA: TGTGCCAGCAGCCTGGACAGGGATGGCTACACCTTC.

The DNA for the CDR3 is TGTGCCAGCAGCTCCCCGCCGGGACAGGGTGTCAACGAGCAGTACTTC. This encodes CASSSPPGQGVNEQYF. The chain carries TRBV9 and TRBJ2-7; 9 nucleotides line up with TRBD1. There are 16 residues in the CDR3. Per germline, CDR1 SGDLS and CDR2 YYNGEE. V trimming: 4 bases; J trimming: 5 bases; junction bases outside the gene matches: 13. The whole variable domain, remainder taken from reference TRBV9 and TRBJ2-7, is DSGVTQTPKHLITATGQRVTLRCSPRSGDLSVYWYQQSLDQGLQFLIQYYNGEERAKGNILERFSAQQFPDLHSELNLSSLELGDSALYFCASSSPPGQGVNEQYFGPGTRLTVT.

J is TRBJ1-2 and V is TRBV19; 10 positions match TRBD1. Germline lookup yields CDR1 LNHDA and CDR2 SQIVND (reference sequence). The J segment lost 4 bases and the V segment lost 5 bases, leaving 13 bases of the junction unmatched. This CDR3 contains 17 residues. For the CDR3, the DNA is TGTGCCAGTAGTTCTCGACAGGGGGCGTCCCTACCCTATGGCTACACCTTC. Translated: CASSSRQGASLPYGYTF. Full variable domain (outside the CDR3, taken from reference TRBV19 and TRBJ1-2): DGGITQSPKYLFRKEGQNVTLSCEQNLNHDAMYWYRQDPGQGLRLIYYSQIVNDFQKGDIAEGYSVSREKKESFPLTVTSAQKNPTAFYLCASSSRQGASLPYGYTFGSGTRLTVV.

This chain uses TRBV14 with TRBJ1-2; possibly TRBD1 for D (5 bases). CDR1 and CDR2 (germline): SGHDN, FVKESK. The CDR3 runs 13 residues. The ends were cut back, 2 bases at V and 4 bases at J, with 8 bases in the middle. Written as DNA, the CDR3 is TGTGCCAGCAGCCAACTAGGGACCTATGGCTACACCTTC. Its protein product is CASSQLGTYGYTF.

This clone was counted only a few times. The chain joins TRBV11-2 to TRBJ1-5; the match to TRBD1 covers 8 bases. Germline CDR1 SGHAT, CDR2 FQNNGV. This CDR3 has 14 residues. V trimming: 5 bases; J trimming: 3 bases; junction bases outside the gene matches: 3. The CDR3 loop is CASSKTGDNQPQHF. Here the CDR3 DNA reads TGTGCCAGCAGCAAGACAGGGGACAATCAGCCCCAGCATTTT.

V and J are TRBV19 and TRBJ1-4; no reliable D call. CDR1 and CDR2 (germline): LNHDA, SQIVND (reference sequence). Trimming removed 5 bases at V and 5 bases at J, with 15 bases between. The CDR3 extends over 15 amino acids. The CDR3 spells CASSSNSGGNEKLFF. CDR3 nucleotides: TGTGCCAGTAGTTCAAACTCAGGAGGAAATGAAAAACTGTTTTTT.

The chain employs TRBV28 and TRBJ2-7; 11 positions agree with TRBD2. The CDR3 extends over 17 amino acids. Germline-derived CDR1 and CDR2 are MDHEN and SYDVKM. The V and J ends lost 2 bases and 1 base, in that order; junction bases with no gene match: 7. The CDR3 protein is CASSLRVGLAESYEQYF. CDR3 nucleotides: TGTGCCAGCAGTTTAAGGGTGGGACTAGCGGAGTCCTACGAGCAGTACTTC.

The rearrangement uses TRBV7-2 and TRBJ1-1; D not certain. This CDR3 has 16 residues. Germline CDR1 is SGHTA and CDR2 is FQGNSA. V lost 5 bases and J 2 bases, leaving 18 bases between the germline ends. CDR3 bases: TGTGCCAGCAGCCTTCTCGAATTAAGACTAAACACTGAAGCTTTCTTT. This sequence encodes CASSLLELRLNTEAFF.

This chain connects TRBV25-1 to TRBJ2-1; TRBD2 agrees at 8 bases. The V segment lost 4 bases and the J segment 6 bases; nucleotides outside the gene matches: 8. CDR1 MGHDK and CDR2 SYGVNS come from the germline V gene. The CDR3 totals 15 residues. CDR3: CASSAGGGIGNEQFF. As DNA, the CDR3 is TGTGCCAGCAGTGCCGGCGGGGGGATCGGCAATGAGCAGTTCTTC.

This clone was observed a few times. The genes are TRBV3-1 (or the pseudogene TRBV3-2) and TRBJ1-5, with TRBD1 as a possible D gene (6 bases). Trimming cost V 2 bases and J 6 bases, with 8 bases left between them. This CDR3 has 13 residues. The germline CDR1 and CDR2 sequences are LGHDT and YNNKEL (reference sequence). CDR3 coding DNA: TGTGCCAGCAGCCAAAAGGGGGGTCAGCCCCAGCATTTT. Its protein is CASSQKGGQPQHF.

The V gene is TRBV10-3, the J gene TRBJ2-7, with D possibly matching TRBD2 (6 bases). Trimming removed 8 bases from V and 5 bases from J, with 13 bases in between. The germline gives CDR1 ENHRY, CDR2 SYGVKD. The CDR3 has 12 residues. CDR3 nucleotide sequence: TGTGCCATCGGGACTCCTATCCACGAGCAGTACTTC. It is translated as CAIGTPIHEQYF.

This chain links TRBV24-1 with TRBJ2-2; 8 bases match TRBD2. Germline CDR1 and CDR2: KGHDR and SFDVKD. This CDR3 region has 17 residues. Trimming removed 3 bases from V and 3 bases from J; junction bases left unmatched: 8. The CDR3 is CATSDRASGFYTGELFF. The CDR3 DNA reads as TGTGCCACCAGTGATCGGGCTAGCGGGTTCTACACCGGGGAGCTGTTTTTT.

The chain recombines TRBV11-1 with TRBJ2-1; 7 bases match TRBD2. V lost 1 base, J lost 7 bases, and 1 base stayed unmatched. This CDR3 is 13 amino acids long. Germline-derived CDR1 and CDR2 are SGHAT and FQDESV (reference sequence). For the CDR3, the DNA is TGTGCCAGCAGCTTAGGACTAGCAAATGAGCAGTTCTTC. Its protein is CASSLGLANEQFF. Based on the CDR3 plus reference TRBV11-1 and TRBJ2-1, the full variable domain is EAEVAQSPRYKITEKSQAVAFWCDPISGHATLYWYRQILGQGPELLVQFQDESVVDDSQLPKDRFSAERLKGVDSTLKIQPAELGDSAMYLCASSLGLANEQFFGPGTRLTVL.

The chain has TRBV27 and TRBJ2-7, with D hard to call. Trimming cost V 3 bases and J 4 bases, with 22 bases left between them. The CDR3 spans 17 residues. CDR1 MNHEY and CDR2 SMNVEV come from the germline V gene (reference sequence). The CDR3 here is CASSFGSNSGLGYEQYF. CDR3 DNA: TGTGCCAGCAGTTTTGGCTCTAACAGTGGTCTAGGATACGAGCAGTACTTC.

The V gene is TRBV19, the J gene TRBJ2-5; the match to TRBD2 covers 7 bases. The germline gives CDR1 LNHDA, CDR2 SQIVND (reference sequence). V gave up 1 base and J gave up 2 bases; unmatched junction bases: 4. The CDR3 is 15 amino acids. The CDR3 bases are TGTGCCAGTAGTATAGGACTAGCAGCTCAAGAGACCCAGTACTTC. Its translation: CASSIGLAAQETQYF.

The chain is built from TRBV19 and TRBJ1-1, with D possibly TRBD1 on 6 matching bases. CDR1 and CDR2 (germline): LNHDA, SQIVND (reference sequence). This CDR3 contains 14 residues. V was shortened by 5 bases and J by 4 bases, with 14 bases between the two germline ends. This CDR3 is CASSVRGLVTEAFF. In DNA, the CDR3 is TGTGCCAGTAGTGTCAGGGGATTGGTCACTGAAGCTTTCTTT.

This chain links TRBV19 with TRBJ2-2, with 7 nucleotides matching TRBD1. The germline V gene has CDR1 LNHDA and CDR2 SQIVND (reference sequence). The V and J ends lost 10 bases and 2 bases, in that order; junction bases with no gene match: 10. The CDR3 sequence is 15 residues long. CDR3 bases: TGTGCCACCTCACCCCGGGACAGTAACACCGGGGAGCTGTTTTTT. Translation: CATSPRDSNTGELFF. Using reference TRBV19 and TRBJ2-2 for the parts outside the CDR3, the full variable domain is DGGITQSPKYLFRKEGQNVTLSCEQNLNHDAMYWYRQDPGQGLRLIYYSQIVNDFQKGDIAEGYSVSREKKESFPLTVTSAQKNPTAFYLCATSPRDSNTGELFFGEGSRLTVL.

The chain carries TRBV7-9 and TRBJ1-1; D ambiguous. This CDR3 has 14 residues. The germline gives CDR1 SEHNR, CDR2 FQNEAQ (reference sequence). Trimming shortened V by 0 bases and J by 1 base, and 6 bases separated the two germline ends. CDR3 protein: CASSLAGGNTEAFF. In DNA, the CDR3 is TGTGCCAGCAGCTTAGCCGGAGGGAACACTGAAGCTTTCTTT.

The genes are TRBV18 and TRBJ2-6; D not certain. The CDR3 runs 16 residues. Germline CDR1 KGHSH, CDR2 LQKENI. Trimming cost V 0 bases and J 0 bases, with 6 bases left between them. The CDR3 DNA is TGTGCCAGCTCACCACCGGACGACTCTGGGGCCAACGTCCTGACTTTC. This encodes CASSPPDDSGANVLTF.

The chain carries TRBV5-1 and TRBJ1-2, with 12 bases that match TRBD1. This CDR3 has 14 residues. Germline V gene lookup returns CDR1 SGHRS and CDR2 YFSETQ. The V gene end was trimmed by 5 bases and the J gene end by 8 bases; junction bases not matched to a gene: 7. CDR3 amino acids: CASRQGTGGLGYTF. In nucleotides, the CDR3 is TGCGCCAGCAGACAGGGGACAGGGGGCCTCGGCTACACCTTC. Full variable domain (outside the CDR3, taken from reference TRBV5-1 and TRBJ1-2): KAGVTQTPRYLIKTRGQQVTLSCSPISGHRSVSWYQQTPGQGLQFLFEYFSETQRNKGNFPGRFSGRQFSNSRSEMNVSTLELGDSALYLCASRQGTGGLGYTFGSGTRLTVV.

The chain combines TRBV5-1 with TRBJ2-7; D may be TRBD2 (5 bases). The CDR3 runs to 13 residues. V was trimmed by 2 bases and J by 4 bases, leaving 10 bases between them. The germline V gene encodes CDR1 SGHRS and CDR2 YFSETQ. CDR3 nucleotides: TGCGCCAGCAGCTTTGGACGGGAATACGAGCAGTACTTC. This sequence encodes CASSFGREYEQYF.